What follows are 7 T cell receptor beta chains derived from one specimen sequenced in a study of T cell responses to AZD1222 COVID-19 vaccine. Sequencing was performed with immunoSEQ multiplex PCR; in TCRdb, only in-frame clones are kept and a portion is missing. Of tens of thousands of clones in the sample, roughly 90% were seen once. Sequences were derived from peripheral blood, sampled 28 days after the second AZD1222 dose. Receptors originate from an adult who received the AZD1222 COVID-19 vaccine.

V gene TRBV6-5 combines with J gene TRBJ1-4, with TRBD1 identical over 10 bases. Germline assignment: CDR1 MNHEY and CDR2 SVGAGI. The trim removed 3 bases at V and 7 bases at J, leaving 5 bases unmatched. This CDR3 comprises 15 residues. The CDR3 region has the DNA TGTGCCAGCAGTTATTCGACAGGGGGCTTTGAAAAACTGTTTTTT. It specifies CASSYSTGGFEKLFF.

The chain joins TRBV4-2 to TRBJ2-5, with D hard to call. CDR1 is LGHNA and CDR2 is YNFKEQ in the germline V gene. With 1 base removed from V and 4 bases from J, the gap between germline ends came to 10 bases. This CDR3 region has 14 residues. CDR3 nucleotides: TGTGCCAGCAGCCAAGTCTTGCGCGGAGAGACCCAGTACTTC. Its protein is CASSQVLRGETQYF.

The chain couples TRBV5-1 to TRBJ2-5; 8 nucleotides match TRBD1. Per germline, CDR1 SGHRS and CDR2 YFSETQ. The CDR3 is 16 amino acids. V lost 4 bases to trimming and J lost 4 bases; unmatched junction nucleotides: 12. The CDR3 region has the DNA TGCGCCAGCAGCGGCCAGGGACAGGTCCCCTCAGAGACCCAGTACTTC. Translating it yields CASSGQGQVPSETQYF.

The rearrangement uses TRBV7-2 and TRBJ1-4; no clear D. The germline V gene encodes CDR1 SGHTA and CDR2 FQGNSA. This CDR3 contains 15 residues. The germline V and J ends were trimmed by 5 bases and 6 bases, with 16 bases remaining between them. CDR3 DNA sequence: TGTGCCAGCAGCCCCGGTAGGGTAAGGGATGAAAAACTGTTTTTT. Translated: CASSPGRVRDEKLFF.

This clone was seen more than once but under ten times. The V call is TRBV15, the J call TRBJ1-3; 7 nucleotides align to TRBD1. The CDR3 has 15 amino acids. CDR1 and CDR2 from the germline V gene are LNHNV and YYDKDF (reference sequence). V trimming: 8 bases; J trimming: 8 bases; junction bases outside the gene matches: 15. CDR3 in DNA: TGTGCCACCCGACAGGGAAGTAGTGTAGGTGACACCATATATTTT. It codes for CATRQGSSVGDTIYF.

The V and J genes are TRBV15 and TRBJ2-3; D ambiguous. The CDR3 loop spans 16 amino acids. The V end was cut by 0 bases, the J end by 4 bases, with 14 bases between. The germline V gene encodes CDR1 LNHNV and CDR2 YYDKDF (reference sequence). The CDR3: CATSRDLSASSDTQYF. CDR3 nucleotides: TGTGCCACCAGCAGAGATTTATCCGCGAGCTCAGATACGCAGTATTTT.

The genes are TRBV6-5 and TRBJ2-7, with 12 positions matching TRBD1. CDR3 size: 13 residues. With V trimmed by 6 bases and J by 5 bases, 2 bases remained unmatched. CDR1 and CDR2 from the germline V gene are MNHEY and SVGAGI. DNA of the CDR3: TGTGCCAGCAGGGGGACAGGGGGCCACGAGCAGTACTTC. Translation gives CASRGTGGHEQYF.